This T cell receptor beta chain was found in a study of T-cell memory formation after mild COVID-19. 5'RACE with constant-segment primers built TCRalpha and TCRbeta cDNA libraries with UMIs. TCRdb reanalysed the 5' RACE reads using MiXCR and keeps one entry per CDR3 protein. The data show just over 300,000 distinct CDR3 sequences, approximately 20% seen once. General observations from the study: Day 37-peaking second-wave clones had unconfirmed SARS-CoV-2 specificity. A second wave expanding day 15 to 37 was CD4+-biased; contracting clones were balanced. CD8+ contracting clones occupied EMRA, while CD4+ ones occupied mainly CM and EM.

CDR3 size: 13 residues. V dropped 2 bases and J dropped 5 bases, with 9 bases sitting between them. The germline V gene has CDR1 LGHDT and CDR2 YNNKEL (reference sequence). A word on this clonotype: The antigen remains unidentified.

The sample was PBMCs or a T cell subset sorted from them (not recorded which). J is TRBJ1-1 and V is TRBV3-1; D is undetermined. The source of this sequence is a man between 18 and 35 years old who had mild COVID-19 (a few samples of this study predate the infection). Cell type and time point are not known. The CDR3, as DNA: TGTGCCAGCAGCCAAAGTTCCTGGACTGAAGCTTTCTTT. Amino acids: CASSQSSWTEAFF.